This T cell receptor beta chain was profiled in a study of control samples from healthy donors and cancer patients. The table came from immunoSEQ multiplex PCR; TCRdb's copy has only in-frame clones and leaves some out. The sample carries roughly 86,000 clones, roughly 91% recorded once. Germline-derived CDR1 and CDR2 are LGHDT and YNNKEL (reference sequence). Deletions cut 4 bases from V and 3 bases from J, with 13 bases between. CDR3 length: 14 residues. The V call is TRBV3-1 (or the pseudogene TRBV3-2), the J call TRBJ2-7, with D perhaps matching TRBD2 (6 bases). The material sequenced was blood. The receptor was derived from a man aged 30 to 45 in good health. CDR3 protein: CASSLRGRGYEQYF. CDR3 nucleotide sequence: TGTGCCAGCAGCCTACGGGGGAGAGGCTACGAGCAGTACTTC.